This T cell receptor (beta chain) is drawn from a study of T cell responses to AZD1222 COVID-19 vaccine. About this clone: The antigen is undetermined.

Libraries were prepared by immunoSEQ multiplex PCR; TCRdb keeps only in-frame clonotypes and omits some of them. The profile shows roughly 44,000 clones, over 80% of them singletons. In germline, CDR1 is MNHEY, CDR2 SMNVEV (reference sequence). The CDR3 is made up of 14 amino acids. V lost 3 bases, J lost 0 bases, and 8 bases lay in between. Study results and caveats: In a largely white British group with more females than males, clonal diversity was possibly underestimated. A reported finding is that nearly half of spike-specific TCRs target unmutated variant regions. Seropositive status at baseline applied to only a handful of AZD1222 recipients.

This clonotype was sampled from an adult in good health. The source was peripheral blood, collected on day 0 of AZD1222 vaccination. This chain joins TRBV27 and TRBJ1-1; D gene ambiguous. Written as DNA, the CDR3 is TGTGCCAGCAGTTTTCATGGGGTGAACACTGAAGCTTTCTTT. It codes for CASSFHGVNTEAFF.